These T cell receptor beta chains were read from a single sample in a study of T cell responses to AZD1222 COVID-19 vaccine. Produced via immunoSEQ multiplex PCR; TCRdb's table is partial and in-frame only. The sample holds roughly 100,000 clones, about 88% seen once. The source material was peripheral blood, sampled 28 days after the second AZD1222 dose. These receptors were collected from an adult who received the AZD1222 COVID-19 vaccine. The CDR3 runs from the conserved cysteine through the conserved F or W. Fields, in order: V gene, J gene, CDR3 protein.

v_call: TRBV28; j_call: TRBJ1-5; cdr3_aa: CASRQQGPQPQHF
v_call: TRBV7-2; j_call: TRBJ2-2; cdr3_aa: CASSHTNYLTGELFF
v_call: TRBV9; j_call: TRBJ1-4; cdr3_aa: CASSVEARGNEKLFF
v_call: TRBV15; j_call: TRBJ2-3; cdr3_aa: CATSQAGVPDTQYF
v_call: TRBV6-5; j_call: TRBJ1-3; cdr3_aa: CACRGAGGNTIYF
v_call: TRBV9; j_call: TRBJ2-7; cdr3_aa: CASSPLEHTPWEQYF
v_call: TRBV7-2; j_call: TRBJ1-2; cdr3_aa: CASSLARGVYGYTF
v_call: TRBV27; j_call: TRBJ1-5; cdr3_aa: CASSLSPQTVPQHF
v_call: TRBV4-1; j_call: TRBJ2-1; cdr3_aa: CASSQAWTGLVEQFF
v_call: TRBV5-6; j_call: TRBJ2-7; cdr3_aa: CASSPGWTSYEQYF
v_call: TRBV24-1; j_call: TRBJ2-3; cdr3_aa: CATSDPGPADTQYF
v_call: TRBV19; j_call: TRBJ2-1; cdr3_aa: CASSPEGNSLEQFF
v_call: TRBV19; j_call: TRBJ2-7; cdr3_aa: CASSIRGGGNEQYF
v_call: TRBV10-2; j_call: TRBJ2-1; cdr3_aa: CASRPGLGILNEQFF
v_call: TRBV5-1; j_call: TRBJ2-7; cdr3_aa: CASRTGIPSYEQYF
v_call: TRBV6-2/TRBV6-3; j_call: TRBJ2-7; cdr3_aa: CASSFTRDDYEQYF
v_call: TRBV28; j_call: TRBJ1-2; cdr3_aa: CASSFLTGRGYGYTF
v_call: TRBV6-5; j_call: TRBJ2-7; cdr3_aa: CASRTSGSYEQYF
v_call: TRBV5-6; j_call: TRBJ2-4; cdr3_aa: CASSGDSENIQYF
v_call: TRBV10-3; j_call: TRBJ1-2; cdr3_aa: CAISESIVGEGGYTF
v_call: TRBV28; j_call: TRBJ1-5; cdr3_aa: CASSLRGSYNQPQHF
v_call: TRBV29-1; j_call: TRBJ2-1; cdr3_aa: CSVESGFNEQFF
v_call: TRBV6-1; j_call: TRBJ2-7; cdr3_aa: CASSDHATPSSYEQYF
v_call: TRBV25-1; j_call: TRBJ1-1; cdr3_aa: CASTRGQGGEAFF
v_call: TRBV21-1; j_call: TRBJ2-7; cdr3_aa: CASSHAQDRGPCEQYF
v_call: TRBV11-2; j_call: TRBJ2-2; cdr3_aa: CASSFFGRSEGNTGELFF
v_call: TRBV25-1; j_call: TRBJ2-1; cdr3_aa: CASSRGAPRDEQFF
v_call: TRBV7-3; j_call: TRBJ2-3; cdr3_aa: CASSEAVGLAGGPSRDTQYF
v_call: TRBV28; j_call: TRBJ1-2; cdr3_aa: CASSFPDRTYGYTF
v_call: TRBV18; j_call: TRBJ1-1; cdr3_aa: CASSPTLDGNTEAFF
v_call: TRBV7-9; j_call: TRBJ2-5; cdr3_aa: CASSSRDTIQETQYF
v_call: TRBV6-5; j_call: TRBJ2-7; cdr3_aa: CASSYIDNHEQYF
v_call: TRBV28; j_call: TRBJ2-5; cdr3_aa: CASRKTGVGETQYF
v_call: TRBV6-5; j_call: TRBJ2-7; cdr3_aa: CASRITGDRQYF
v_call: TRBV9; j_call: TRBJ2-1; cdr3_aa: CASSVEAGSYNEQFF
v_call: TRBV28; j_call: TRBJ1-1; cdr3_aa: CASSYLTEAFF
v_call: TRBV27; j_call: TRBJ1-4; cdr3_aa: CASSLEGEKLFF